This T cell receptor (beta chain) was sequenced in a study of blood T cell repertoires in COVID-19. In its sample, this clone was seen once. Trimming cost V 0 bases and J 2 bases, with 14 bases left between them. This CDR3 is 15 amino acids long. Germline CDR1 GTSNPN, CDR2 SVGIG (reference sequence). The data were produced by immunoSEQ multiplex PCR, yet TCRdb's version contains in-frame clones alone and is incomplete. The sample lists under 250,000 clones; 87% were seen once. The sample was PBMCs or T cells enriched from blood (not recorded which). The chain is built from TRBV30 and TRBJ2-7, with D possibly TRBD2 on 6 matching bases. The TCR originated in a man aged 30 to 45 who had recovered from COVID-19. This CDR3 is CAWSVWLGGAYEQYF. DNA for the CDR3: TGTGCCTGGAGTGTATGGTTGGGGGGAGCCTACGAGCAGTACTTC.